This T cell receptor beta chain was sequenced in a study of cytomegalovirus exposure and HLA in healthy donors. PCR employed 60 Vbeta and 13 Jbeta primers. The repertoire was sequenced with immunoSEQ multiplex PCR; TCRdb's copy has only in-frame clones and lacks some. The table shows 100,000 to 150,000 clones, with less than 80% occurring only once. The V gene's germline CDR1 is LNHDA and CDR2 SQIVND (reference sequence). V was clipped by 7 bases and J by 10 bases, with 17 bases between them. The CDR3 runs 13 residues. The clonotype was recovered from a man in his forties or fifties in good health and CMV-seropositive. The chain recombines TRBV19 with TRBJ2-4, with D possibly matching TRBD1 (6 bases). Sequencing was done on a sample of PBMCs. The CDR3 DNA reads TGTGCCAGTAAACCCCGACAGGCAGGAATTCAGTACTTC. It translates to CASKPRQAGIQYF.